Sequencing of this T cell receptor beta chain was carried out in a study of blood T cell repertoires in COVID-19. The data were produced by immunoSEQ multiplex PCR, yet TCRdb's version contains in-frame clones alone and is incomplete. The sample holds about 180,000 clones, under 90% seen once. With 3 bases removed from V and 6 bases from J, the gap between germline ends came to 15 bases. The V gene's germline CDR1 is GTSNPN and CDR2 SVGIG (reference sequence). CDR3 length: 13 amino acids. The clonotype originates from a woman of 80 years or more with active or convalescent COVID-19. J is TRBJ2-7 and V is TRBV30; TRBD2 might be the D (6 bases). The sequencing input was peripheral blood. The DNA of the CDR3 is TGTGCCTGGAGCCTCGGGGGTCTTATCGAGCAGTACTTC. As protein: CAWSLGGLIEQYF.